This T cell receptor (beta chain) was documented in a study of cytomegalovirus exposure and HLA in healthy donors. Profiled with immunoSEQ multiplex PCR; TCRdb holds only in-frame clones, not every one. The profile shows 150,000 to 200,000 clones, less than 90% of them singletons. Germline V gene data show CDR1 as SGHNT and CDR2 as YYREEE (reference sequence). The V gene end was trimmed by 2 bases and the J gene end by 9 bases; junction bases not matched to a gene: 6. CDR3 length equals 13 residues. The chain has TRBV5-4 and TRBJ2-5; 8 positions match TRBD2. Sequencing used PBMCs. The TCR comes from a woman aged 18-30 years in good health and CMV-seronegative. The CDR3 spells CASSFTGGTAQYF. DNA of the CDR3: TGTGCCAGCAGCTTTACGGGGGGGACGGCCCAGTACTTC.